A selection of T cell receptor beta chains follows, all from one sample in a study of blood T cell repertoires in COVID-19. This table comes from immunoSEQ multiplex PCR, and its TCRdb copy is limited to in-frame clones, with some not included. The sample records fewer than 350,000 clones, roughly 90% being singletons. Material: PBMCs or T cells enriched from blood (not recorded which). Source of these receptors: a woman between 40 and 55 years old who had recovered from COVID-19. Each CDR3 is given with its conserved first and last residue. Fields, in order: CDR3 protein, V gene, J gene.

CDR3 protein: CASSQTLAGGGEFF
V gene: TRBV4-1
J gene: TRBJ2-1

CDR3 protein: CASSPPAPSQETQYF
V gene: TRBV18
J gene: TRBJ2-5

CDR3 protein: CASSLSGLNEQFF
V gene: TRBV7-2
J gene: TRBJ2-1

CDR3 protein: CASTDTGGRRYNEQFF
V gene: TRBV7-8
J gene: TRBJ2-1

CDR3 protein: CASSFQGSGANVLTF
V gene: TRBV7-9
J gene: TRBJ2-6

CDR3 protein: CASSIQNTEAFF
V gene: TRBV19
J gene: TRBJ1-1

CDR3 protein: CASSFPQGSYQDTQYF
V gene: TRBV5-4
J gene: TRBJ2-3

CDR3 protein: CASSTSSGGLYEQYF
V gene: TRBV5-1
J gene: TRBJ2-7

CDR3 protein: CASSPRGSYNSPLHF
V gene: TRBV3-1/TRBV3-2
J gene: TRBJ1-6

CDR3 protein: CASSRDIDQPQHF
V gene: TRBV12-3/TRBV12-4
J gene: TRBJ1-5

CDR3 protein: CASSYSTASSYNEQFF
V gene: TRBV6-2/TRBV6-3
J gene: TRBJ2-1

CDR3 protein: CASSQVGLTYEQYF
V gene: TRBV3-1/TRBV3-2
J gene: TRBJ2-7

CDR3 protein: CASSSTGSSYEQYF
V gene: TRBV6-5
J gene: TRBJ2-7

CDR3 protein: CASSEGTGVNYGYTF
V gene: TRBV25-1
J gene: TRBJ1-2

CDR3 protein: CASSIFQGAVVAEAFF
V gene: TRBV7-3
J gene: TRBJ1-1

CDR3 protein: CASSESDNPGLDEQFF
V gene: TRBV10-1
J gene: TRBJ2-1

CDR3 protein: CAISDRAAPDEQFF
V gene: TRBV10-3
J gene: TRBJ2-1

CDR3 protein: CASSWGGGGLGTQYF
V gene: TRBV7-2
J gene: TRBJ2-5